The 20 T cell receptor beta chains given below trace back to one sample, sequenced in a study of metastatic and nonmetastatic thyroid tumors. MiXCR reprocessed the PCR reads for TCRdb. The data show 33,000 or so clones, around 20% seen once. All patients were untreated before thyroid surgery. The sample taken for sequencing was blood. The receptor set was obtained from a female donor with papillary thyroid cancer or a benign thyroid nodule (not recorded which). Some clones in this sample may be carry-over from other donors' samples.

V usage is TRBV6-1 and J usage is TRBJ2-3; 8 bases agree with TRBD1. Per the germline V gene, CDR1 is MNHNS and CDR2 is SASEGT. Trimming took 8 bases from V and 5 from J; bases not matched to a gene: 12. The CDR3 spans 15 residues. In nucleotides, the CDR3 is TGTGCCAGCGCGTGGGGCAGGGGGCCGGGAGATACGCAGTATTTT. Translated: CASAWGRGPGDTQYF.

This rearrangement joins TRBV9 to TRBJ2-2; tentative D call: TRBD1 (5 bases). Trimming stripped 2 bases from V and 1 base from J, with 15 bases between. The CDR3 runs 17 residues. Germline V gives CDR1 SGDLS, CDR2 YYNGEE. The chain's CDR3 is CASSVSPGRENTGELFF. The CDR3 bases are TGTGCCAGCAGCGTCTCCCCGGGCAGGGAGAACACCGGGGAGCTGTTTTTT.

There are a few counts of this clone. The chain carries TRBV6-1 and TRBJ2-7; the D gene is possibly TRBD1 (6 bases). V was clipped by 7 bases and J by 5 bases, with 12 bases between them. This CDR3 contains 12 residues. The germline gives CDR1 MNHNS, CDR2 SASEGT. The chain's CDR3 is CASTTGYNEQYF. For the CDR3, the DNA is TGTGCCAGCACGACAGGATACAACGAGCAGTACTTC.

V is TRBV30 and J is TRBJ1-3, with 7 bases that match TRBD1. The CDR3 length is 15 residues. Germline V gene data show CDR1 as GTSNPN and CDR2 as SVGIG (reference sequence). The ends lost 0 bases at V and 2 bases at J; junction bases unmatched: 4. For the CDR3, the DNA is TGTGCCTGGAGTGTAAGAACAGGGGCTGGAAACACCATATATTTT. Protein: CAWSVRTGAGNTIYF.

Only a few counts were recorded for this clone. The CDR3 protein is CASSEGQGARNEQFF. The CDR3 nucleotides read TGTGCCAGCAGTGAAGGCCAGGGGGCGCGCAATGAGCAGTTCTTC. The genes are TRBV2 and TRBJ2-1; 8 bases fit TRBD1. V was clipped by 1 base and J by 6 bases; unmatched bases: 5. This CDR3 spans 15 amino acids. CDR1 SNHLY and CDR2 FYNNEI come from the germline V gene. Complete variable domain (other parts from reference TRBV2 and TRBJ2-1): EPEVTQTPSHQVTQMGQEVILRCVPISNHLYFYWYRQILGQKVEFLVSFYNNEISEKSEIFDDQFSVERPDGSNFTLKIRSTKLEDSAMYFCASSEGQGARNEQFFGPGTRLTVL.

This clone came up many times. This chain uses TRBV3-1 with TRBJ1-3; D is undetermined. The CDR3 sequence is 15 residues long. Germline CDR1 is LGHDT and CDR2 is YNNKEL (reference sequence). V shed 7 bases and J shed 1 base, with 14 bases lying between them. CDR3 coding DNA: TGTGCCAGCACCCCCGGCGGGGAGTCTGGAAACACCATATATTTT. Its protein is CASTPGGESGNTIYF.

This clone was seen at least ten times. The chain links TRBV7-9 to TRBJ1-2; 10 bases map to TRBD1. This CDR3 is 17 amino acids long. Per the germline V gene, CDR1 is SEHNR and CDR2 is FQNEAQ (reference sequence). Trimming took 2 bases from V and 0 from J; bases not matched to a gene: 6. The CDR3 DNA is TGTGCCAGCAGCTTAATGACAGGGGGCGACCCTAACTATGGCTACACCTTC. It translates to CASSLMTGGDPNYGYTF.

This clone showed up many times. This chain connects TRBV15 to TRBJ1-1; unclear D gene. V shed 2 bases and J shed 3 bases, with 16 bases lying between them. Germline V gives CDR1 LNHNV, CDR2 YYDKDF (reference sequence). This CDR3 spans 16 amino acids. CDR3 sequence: CATSRLGILGDTEAFF. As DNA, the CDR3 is TGTGCCACCAGCAGACTCGGCATTTTGGGAGACACTGAAGCTTTCTTT.

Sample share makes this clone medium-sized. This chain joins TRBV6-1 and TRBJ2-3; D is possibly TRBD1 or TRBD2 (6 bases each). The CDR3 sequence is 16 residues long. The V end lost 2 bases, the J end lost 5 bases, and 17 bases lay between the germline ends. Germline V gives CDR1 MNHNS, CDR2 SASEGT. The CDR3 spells CASSERRGALGDTQYF. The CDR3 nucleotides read TGTGCCAGCAGTGAAAGGAGGGGGGCCTTGGGAGATACGCAGTATTTT.

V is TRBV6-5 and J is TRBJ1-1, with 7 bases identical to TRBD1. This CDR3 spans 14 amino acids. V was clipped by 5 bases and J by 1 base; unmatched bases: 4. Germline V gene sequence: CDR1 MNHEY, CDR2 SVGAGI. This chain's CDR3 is CASSTRQGNTEAFF. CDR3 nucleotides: TGTGCCAGCAGTACTAGACAGGGGAACACTGAAGCTTTCTTT.

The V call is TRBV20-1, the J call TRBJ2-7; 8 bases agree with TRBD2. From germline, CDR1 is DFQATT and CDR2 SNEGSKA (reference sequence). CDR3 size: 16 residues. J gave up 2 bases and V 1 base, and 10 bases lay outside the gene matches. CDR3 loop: CSARGGSGSSPYEQYF. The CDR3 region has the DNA TGCAGTGCTAGAGGGGGGAGCGGGAGCTCCCCCTACGAGCAGTACTTC.

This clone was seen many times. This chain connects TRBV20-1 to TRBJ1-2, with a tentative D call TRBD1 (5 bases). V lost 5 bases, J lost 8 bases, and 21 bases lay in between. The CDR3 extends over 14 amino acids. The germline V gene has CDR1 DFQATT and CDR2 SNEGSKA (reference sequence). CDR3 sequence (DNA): TGCAGTGCTCGGGAGGGCAGGGAGAAGGGAGGCTACACCTTC. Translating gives CSAREGREKGGYTF.

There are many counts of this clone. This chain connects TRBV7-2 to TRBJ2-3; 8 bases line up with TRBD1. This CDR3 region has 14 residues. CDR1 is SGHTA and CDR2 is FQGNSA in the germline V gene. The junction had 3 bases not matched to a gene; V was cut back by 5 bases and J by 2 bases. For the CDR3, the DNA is TGTGCCAGCAGCGCGACAGGGGACACAGATACGCAGTATTTT. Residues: CASSATGDTDTQYF.

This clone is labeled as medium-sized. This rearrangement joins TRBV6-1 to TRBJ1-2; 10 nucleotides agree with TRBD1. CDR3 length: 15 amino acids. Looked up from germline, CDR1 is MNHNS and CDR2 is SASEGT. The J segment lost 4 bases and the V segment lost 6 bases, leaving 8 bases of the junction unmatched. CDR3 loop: CASSPTGGASYGYTF. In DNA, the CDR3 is TGTGCCAGCAGCCCGACAGGGGGCGCTAGCTATGGCTACACCTTC.

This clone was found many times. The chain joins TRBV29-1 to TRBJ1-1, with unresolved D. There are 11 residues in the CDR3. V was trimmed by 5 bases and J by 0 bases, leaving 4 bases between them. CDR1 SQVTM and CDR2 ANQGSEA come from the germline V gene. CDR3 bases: TGCAGCGTTTCGGTGAACACTGAAGCTTTCTTT. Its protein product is CSVSVNTEAFF.

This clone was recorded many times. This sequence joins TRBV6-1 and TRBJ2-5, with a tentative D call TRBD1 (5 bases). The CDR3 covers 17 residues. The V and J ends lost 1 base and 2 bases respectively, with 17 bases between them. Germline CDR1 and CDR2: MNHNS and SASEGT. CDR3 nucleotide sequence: TGTGCCAGCAGTGAAGGCGACAGCCTTATTCGACAAGAGACCCAGTACTTC. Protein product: CASSEGDSLIRQETQYF.

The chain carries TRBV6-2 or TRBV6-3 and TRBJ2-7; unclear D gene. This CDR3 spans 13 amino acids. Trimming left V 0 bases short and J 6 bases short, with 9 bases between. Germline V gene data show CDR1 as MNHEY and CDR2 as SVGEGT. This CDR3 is CASSYSRIFEQYF. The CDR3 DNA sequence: TGTGCCAGCAGTTACTCCCGGATTTTCGAGCAGTACTTC.

This CDR3 reads CASDSYGETQYF. The CDR3 region has the DNA TGTGCCAGCGACAGCTATGGGGAGACCCAGTACTTC. The chain is built from TRBV6-1 and TRBJ2-5, with D possibly being TRBD1 (5 bases). Germline V gene sequence: CDR1 MNHNS, CDR2 SASEGT. The CDR3 is made up of 12 amino acids. The V end was cut by 8 bases, the J end by 5 bases, with 12 bases between.

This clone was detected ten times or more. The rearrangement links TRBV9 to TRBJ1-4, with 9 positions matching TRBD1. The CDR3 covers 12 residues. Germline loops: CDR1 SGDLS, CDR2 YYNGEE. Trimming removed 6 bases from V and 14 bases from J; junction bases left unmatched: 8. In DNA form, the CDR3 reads TGTGCCAGCAACGGGGACAGGGATTATCTGTTTTTT. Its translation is CASNGDRDYLFF.

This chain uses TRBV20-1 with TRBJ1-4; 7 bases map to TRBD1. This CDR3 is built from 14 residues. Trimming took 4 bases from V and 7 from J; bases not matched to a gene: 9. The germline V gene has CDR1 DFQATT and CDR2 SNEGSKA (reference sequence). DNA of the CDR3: TGCAGTGCTAACGACGACAGGGTGGGTGAAAAACTGTTTTTT. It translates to CSANDDRVGEKLFF.